This T cell receptor beta chain was retrieved from a study of blood T cell repertoires in COVID-19. Across the study: Donors in the United States, Italy and Spain gave samples during acute or convalescent COVID-19.

Germline values: CDR1 ENHRY, CDR2 SYGVKD. J lost 0 bases, V lost 6 bases, and 2 bases had no gene match. The CDR3 sequence is 15 residues long. As processed by the authors: Quantification of nucleated cells was approximated via reference gene primer amplification. Some clones are missing from TCRdb's copy, which holds only in-frame ones; the method was immunoSEQ multiplex PCR. V, J and clone size are taken as reported in that table, and D and trimming were inferred from the DNA itself. The sample holds fewer than 250,000 clones, around 85% seen once. The material sequenced was peripheral blood. This chain links TRBV10-3 with TRBJ2-6, with 7 bases that match TRBD1. The sequence was collected from a man in his sixties with COVID-19, enrolled during active disease. The DNA for the CDR3 is TGTGCCATCAGGGACAGGCGCTCTGGGGCCAACGTCCTGACTTTC. Protein product: CAIRDRRSGANVLTF.